The 2 T cell receptor beta chains given below trace back to one sample, sequenced in a study of PD-1 and CTLA-4 blockade in melanoma. Here immunoSEQ multiplex PCR was the method, and the copy in TCRdb shows in-frame clones only, minus some. Of thousands of clones in the sample, 80% were seen once. The specimen comprised CD8+ T cells from peripheral blood, sampled before anti-PD-1 treatment. The receptor set was obtained from a human donor with melanoma.

The rearrangement joins TRBV5-4 to TRBJ1-2, with D unclear. This CDR3 comprises 14 residues. Germline V gene sequence: CDR1 SGHNT, CDR2 YYREEE (reference sequence). V gave up 6 bases and J gave up 6 bases, with 18 bases separating them. Here the CDR3 reads CASKVLGEVHGYTF. DNA for the CDR3: TGTGCCAGCAAGGTGCTTGGAGAGGTTCATGGCTACACCTTC. Drawing the rest from reference TRBV5-4 and TRBJ1-2, the complete variable domain is ETGVTQSPTHLIKTRGQQVTLRCSSQSGHNTVSWYQQALGQGPQFIFQYYREEENGRGNFPPRFSGLQFPNYSSELNVNALELDDSALYLCASKVLGEVHGYTFGSGTRLTVV.

This clone has just one count. The chain carries TRBV9 and TRBJ2-7; 10 bases line up with TRBD1. Losses at the gene ends were 6 bases for V and 3 bases for J; bases not matched to a gene: 6. The germline gives CDR1 SGDLS, CDR2 YYNGEE. The CDR3 is 14 amino acids. CDR3 in amino acids: CASTPGQGNYEQYF. The DNA for the CDR3 is TGTGCCAGCACCCCGGGACAGGGGAACTACGAGCAGTACTTC. The full variable domain, completed using reference TRBV9 and TRBJ2-7, is DSGVTQTPKHLITATGQRVTLRCSPRSGDLSVYWYQQSLDQGLQFLIQYYNGEERAKGNILERFSAQQFPDLHSELNLSSLELGDSALYFCASTPGQGNYEQYFGPGTRLTVT.